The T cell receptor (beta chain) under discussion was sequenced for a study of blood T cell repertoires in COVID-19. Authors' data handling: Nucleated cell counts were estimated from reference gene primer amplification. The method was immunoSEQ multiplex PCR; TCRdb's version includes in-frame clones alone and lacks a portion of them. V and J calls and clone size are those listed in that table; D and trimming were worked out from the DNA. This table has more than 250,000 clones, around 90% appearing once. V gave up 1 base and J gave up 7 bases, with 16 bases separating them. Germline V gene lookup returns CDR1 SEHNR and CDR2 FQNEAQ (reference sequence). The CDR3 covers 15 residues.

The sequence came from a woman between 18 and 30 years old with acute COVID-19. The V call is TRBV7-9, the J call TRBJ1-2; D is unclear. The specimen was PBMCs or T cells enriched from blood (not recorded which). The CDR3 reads CASSLGARGASGYTF. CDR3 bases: TGTGCCAGCAGCTTAGGAGCCCGCGGTGCGAGTGGCTACACCTTC.